This TCR beta chain was observed in a study of PD-1 blockade in classical Hodgkin lymphoma. Study information: Patients in the cohort were put on intravenous nivolumab, 3 mg/kg every 2 weeks.

The V gene's germline CDR1 is MDHEN and CDR2 SYDVKM. Trimming removed 5 bases at V and 0 bases at J, with 6 bases between. The CDR3 length is 13 residues. Time point denoted: cycle 4 day 1 (C4D1), after around six weeks of nivolumab. Autologous stem cell transplantation was followed by relapse in every patient, and brentuximab vedotin exposure varied. Comment on this clone: Its antigen remains unknown.

Using immunoSEQ multiplex PCR, the repertoire was profiled, and TCRdb retains in-frame clones only, with some absent. The sample includes 3,500 to 4,000 clones, approximately 70% seen only once; the top ten take 45% to 55%. General study points: The study reported lower baseline TCR diversity in newly diagnosed patients than in healthy donors. The baseline diversity of complete responders showed similarity to that of newly diagnosed patients. By cycle point C4D1, TCR diversity had risen significantly in CD4+ cells (but not CD8+ cells).

The source was peripheral blood mononuclear cells (PBMCs), collected before the fourth cycle of nivolumab. The origin of this receptor is a human donor with classical Hodgkin lymphoma. This chain joins TRBV28 and TRBJ2-3; D is ambiguous. As DNA, the CDR3 is TGTGCCAGCAGTCCCATTAGCACAGATACGCAGTATTTT. It codes for CASSPISTDTQYF. Together with reference TRBV28 and TRBJ2-3, the CDR3 gives the full variable domain: DVKVTQSSRYLVKRTGEKVFLECVQDMDHENMFWYRQDPGLGLRLIYFSYDVKMKEKGDIPEGYSVSREKKERFSLILESASTNQTSMYLCASSPISTDTQYFGPGTRLTVL.